Listed here are 18 T cell receptor beta chains from one sample, sequenced in a study of blood T cell repertoires in COVID-19. Assay: immunoSEQ multiplex PCR; the TCRdb copy retains only in-frame clones and omits some. The table has approximately 54,000 clones, 85% to 95% seen once; the top ten hold 3.9%. The sample was peripheral blood. These receptors were obtained from a man in his fifties with acute or convalescent COVID-19.

The chain is built from TRBV11-2 and TRBJ1-3, with TRBD1 as a possible D gene (6 bases). This CDR3 comprises 18 residues. Germline CDR1 reads SGHAT; CDR2 reads FQNNGV. V was clipped by 0 bases and J by 0 bases, with 15 bases between them. CDR3 in amino acids: CASSLDLGDIFSGNTIYF. The CDR3 DNA is TGTGCCAGCAGCTTAGATCTGGGGGACATCTTCTCTGGAAACACCATATATTTT.

The chain joins TRBV19 to TRBJ2-2, with TRBD1 matching over 7 bases. V lost 6 bases, J lost 7 bases, and 2 bases stayed unmatched. Germline lookup yields CDR1 LNHDA and CDR2 SQIVND (reference sequence). The CDR3 loop spans 12 amino acids. CDR3 region: CASSHRGGELFF. The CDR3 DNA follows: TGTGCCAGTAGCCACAGGGGCGGGGAGCTGTTTTTT.

This chain uses TRBV6-5 with TRBJ2-1, with 7 bases lining up with TRBD1. The CDR3 contains 14 residues. CDR1 and CDR2 from the germline V gene are MNHEY and SVGAGI. V shed 6 bases and J 3 bases; nucleotides not matched to a gene: 5. The CDR3 is CASSYRGGYNEQFF. Written as DNA, the CDR3 is TGTGCCAGCAGCTACAGGGGTGGCTACAATGAGCAGTTCTTC.

The V and J genes are TRBV19 and TRBJ1-5; D is perhaps TRBD1 (5 bases). Germline loops: CDR1 LNHDA, CDR2 SQIVND (reference sequence). With 3 bases removed from V and 2 bases from J, the gap between germline ends came to 8 bases. This CDR3 comprises 14 residues. CDR3 coding DNA: TGTGCCAGTAGTATTGTGACAGGCAATCAGCCCCAGCATTTT. Translated: CASSIVTGNQPQHF.

This rearrangement joins TRBV7-9 to TRBJ2-1; 10 nucleotides align to TRBD1. Germline loops: CDR1 SEHNR, CDR2 FQNEAQ (reference sequence). Germline trimming cut 6 bases from V and 10 bases from J; bases unmatched to any gene: 9. This CDR3 comprises 14 residues. The CDR3 protein is CASSRWDRGDEQFF. The CDR3 coding sequence is TGTGCCAGCAGTCGATGGGACAGGGGAGACGAGCAGTTCTTC. Based on the CDR3 plus reference TRBV7-9 and TRBJ2-1, the full variable domain is DTGVSQNPRHKITKRGQNVTFRCDPISEHNRLYWYRQTLGQGPEFLTYFQNEAQLEKSRLLSDRFSAERPKGSFSTLEIQRTEQGDSAMYLCASSRWDRGDEQFFGPGTRLTVL.

The chain has TRBV24-1 and TRBJ1-4; 8 bases agree with TRBD1. Germline CDR1 reads KGHDR; CDR2 reads SFDVKD. V shed 4 bases and J 8 bases; nucleotides not matched to a gene: 8. CDR3 length equals 15 residues. CDR3 sequence: CATSEYRTGNEKLFF. The CDR3 nucleotides read TGTGCCACCAGTGAATACCGGACAGGGAACGAAAAACTGTTTTTT.

The chain is built from TRBV10-1 and TRBJ1-3; 7 nucleotides agree with TRBD1. The germline CDR1 and CDR2 sequences are WNHNN and SYGVQD (reference sequence). The CDR3 covers 15 residues. Germline trimming cut 3 bases from V and 4 bases from J; bases unmatched to any gene: 6. The CDR3 sequence: CASSDQGESGNTIYF. As DNA, the CDR3 is TGCGCCAGCAGTGACCAGGGGGAATCGGGAAACACCATATATTTT.

The chain couples TRBV11-2 to TRBJ2-7; D remains unclear. V lost 5 bases and J lost 3, with 14 bases in between. The germline CDR1 and CDR2 sequences are SGHAT and FQNNGV. The CDR3 covers 14 residues. As DNA, the CDR3 is TGTGCCAGCAGCCTTAGTACCAAAGACTACGAGCAGTACTTC. Translating gives CASSLSTKDYEQYF.

The V and J genes are TRBV5-1 and TRBJ1-5; 10 nucleotides line up with TRBD1. CDR3 length: 15 residues. CDR1 and CDR2 (germline): SGHRS, YFSETQ. After removal of 3 bases from V and 6 bases from J, the junction contained 6 bases not matched to a gene. In DNA, the CDR3 is TGCGCCAGCAGCTCCGGGACAGGGGCTGGTCAGCCCCAGCATTTT. It codes for CASSSGTGAGQPQHF.

The chain uses TRBV6-1 and TRBJ2-5; 14 positions match TRBD2. Germline assignment: CDR1 MNHNS and CDR2 SASEGT. The J segment lost 8 bases and the V segment lost 3 bases, leaving 5 bases of the junction unmatched. CDR3 length: 15 amino acids. The CDR3 sequence: CASSDPGLAGATQYF. The DNA of the CDR3 is TGTGCCAGCAGTGACCCGGGACTAGCGGGGGCCACCCAGTACTTC.

This clone was seen once. This chain joins TRBV10-2 and TRBJ1-4; the match to TRBD1 covers 8 bases. Germline values: CDR1 WSHSY, CDR2 SAAADI. The CDR3 covers 14 residues. Trimming took 8 bases from V and 5 from J; bases not matched to a gene: 7. CDR3 sequence (DNA): TGCGCCAGCGGGACACGGACAGGGAATGAAAAACTGTTTTTT. It codes for CASGTRTGNEKLFF.

V gene TRBV7-2 combines with J gene TRBJ1-6; TRBD1 might be the D (6 bases). CDR1 and CDR2 from the germline V gene are SGHTA and FQGNSA. CDR3 size: 16 residues. Trimming pared 0 bases from V and 6 bases from J, leaving 12 bases between. CDR3 sequence: CASSLATGLINSPLHF. The CDR3 nucleotides are TGTGCCAGCAGCTTAGCCACAGGGTTGATTAATTCACCCCTCCACTTT. Complete variable domain (other parts from reference TRBV7-2 and TRBJ1-6): GAGVSQSPSNKVTEKGKDVELRCDPISGHTALYWYRQSLGQGLEFLIYFQGNSAPDKSGLPSDRFSAERTGGSVSTLTIQRTQQEDSAVYLCASSLATGLINSPLHFGNGTRLTVT.

The CDR3 protein is CASSPVNLYGYTF. CDR3 bases: TGTGCCAGCAGCCCGGTGAATCTCTATGGCTACACCTTC. V is TRBV7-9 and J is TRBJ1-2; D call uncertain. The CDR3 runs to 13 residues. Looked up from germline, CDR1 is SEHNR and CDR2 is FQNEAQ (reference sequence). Trimming took off 5 bases at V and 4 bases at J, with 11 bases between the two ends.

The chain has TRBV6-2 or TRBV6-3 and TRBJ2-5; TRBD1 is a possible D gene (5 bases). The CDR3 has 13 amino acids. CDR1 and CDR2 (germline): MNHEY, SVGEGT. Trimming took 6 bases from V and 7 from J, leaving 15 bases between them. The CDR3 is CASSPYRQGTQYF. The CDR3, as DNA: TGTGCCAGCAGCCCCTACCGTCAGGGGACCCAGTACTTC.

The V gene is TRBV6-1, the J gene TRBJ2-2; 13 bases are shared with TRBD2. The CDR3 length is 18 residues. Losses at the gene ends were 3 bases for V and 5 bases for J; bases not matched to a gene: 9. Germline V lookup: CDR1 MNHNS, CDR2 SASEGT. CDR3 nucleotide sequence: TGTGCCAGCAGTGATACTAGCGGGAGGGCCCCGCGTACCGGGGAGCTGTTTTTT. It specifies CASSDTSGRAPRTGELFF.

The gene calls are TRBV5-6 and TRBJ2-3; 9 bases are shared with TRBD2. The J segment lost 5 bases and the V segment lost 7 bases, leaving 11 bases of the junction unmatched. Germline loops: CDR1 SGHDT, CDR2 YYEEEE. This CDR3 is 15 amino acids long. The chain's CDR3 is CASGSGRGFGDTQYF. The CDR3 DNA reads as TGTGCCAGCGGTAGCGGGAGAGGCTTCGGAGATACGCAGTATTTT.

J is TRBJ1-5 and V is TRBV24-1; 9 positions agree with TRBD1. CDR3 length: 17 amino acids. The V gene end was trimmed by 9 bases and the J gene end by 6 bases; junction bases not matched to a gene: 17. Per the germline V gene, CDR1 is KGHDR and CDR2 is SFDVKD. The CDR3 sequence is CATSSSGGGTGSQPQHF. Written as DNA, the CDR3 is TGTGCCACCTCCTCCTCTGGAGGGGGGACAGGGAGTCAGCCCCAGCATTTT.

This chain links TRBV4-1 with TRBJ2-3; TRBD2 matches 9 bases. The CDR3 spans 17 residues. Losses at the gene ends were 4 bases for V and 6 bases for J; bases not matched to a gene: 14. Looked up from germline, CDR1 is MGHRA and CDR2 is YSYEKL. CDR3 sequence: CASSRREASGTHDTQYF. The CDR3 bases are TGCGCCAGCAGCCGCCGGGAGGCTAGCGGGACCCACGATACGCAGTATTTT.